The 8 T cell receptor beta chains reported below all come from one sample, sequenced in a study of blood T cell repertoires in COVID-19. Only in-frame clones appear in the TCRdb table, and some are missing; sequencing was by immunoSEQ multiplex PCR. The sample lists roughly 200,000 clones, 75% to 90% occurring once. The sequencing input was PBMCs or T cells enriched from blood (not recorded which). All receptors come from a man aged 35 to 55 who had recovered from COVID-19.

J is TRBJ1-2 and V is TRBV7-8; 7 bases are shared with TRBD1. The V gene end was trimmed by 5 bases and the J gene end by 3 bases; junction bases not matched to a gene: 9. The CDR3 totals 15 residues. Germline assignment: CDR1 SGHVS and CDR2 FQNEAQ. CDR3 nucleotides: TGTGCCAGCAGCCTAACGGGACAGAAGGACTATGGCTACACCTTC. It specifies CASSLTGQKDYGYTF. Together with reference TRBV7-8 and TRBJ1-2, the CDR3 gives the full variable domain: GAGVSQSPRYKVAKRGQDVALRCDPISGHVSLFWYQQALGQGPEFLTYFQNEAQLDKSGLPSDRFFAERPEGSVSTLKIQRTQQEDSAVYLCASSLTGQKDYGYTFGSGTRLTVV.

The rearrangement joins TRBV12-5 to TRBJ2-1, with D hard to call. CDR3 length: 12 residues. Per the germline V gene, CDR1 is LGHNT and CDR2 is FRNRAP. V was pared by 6 bases and J by 6 bases, with 9 bases between. CDR3 region: CASGPHSNEQFF. The CDR3 nucleotides read TGTGCTAGTGGGCCCCACAGCAATGAGCAGTTCTTC.

V usage is TRBV5-8 and J usage is TRBJ2-1; tentative D call: TRBD2 (5 bases). The V end lost 4 bases, the J end lost 8 bases, and 16 bases lay between the germline ends. Germline CDR1 SGHTS, CDR2 YDEGEE. CDR3 length: 14 amino acids. Written as DNA, the CDR3 is TGTGCCAGCAGCCCCTTCCGGGATACTGATGAGCAGTTCTTC. Translating gives CASSPFRDTDEQFF. Together with reference TRBV5-8 and TRBJ2-1, the CDR3 gives the full variable domain: EAGVTQSPTHLIKTRGQQATLRCSPISGHTSVYWYQQALGLGLQFLLWYDEGEERNRGNFPPRFSGRQFPNYSSELNVNALELEDSALYLCASSPFRDTDEQFFGPGTRLTVL.

This clone was observed a single time. At the DNA level, this CDR3 is encoded by other sequences in the same sample as well. The V gene is TRBV30, the J gene TRBJ1-1, with D possibly matching TRBD1 (5 bases). This CDR3 contains 15 residues. Germline V gene sequence: CDR1 GTSNPN, CDR2 SVGIG (reference sequence). Trimming stripped 0 bases from V and 0 bases from J, with 11 bases between. The chain's CDR3 is CAWSVWGGLNTEAFF. CDR3 nucleotide sequence: TGTGCCTGGAGTGTGTGGGGGGGTTTGAACACTGAAGCTTTCTTT.

V gene TRBV7-6 combines with J gene TRBJ1-2, with TRBD1 identical over 9 bases. The V segment lost 5 bases and the J segment 5 bases; nucleotides outside the gene matches: 9. This CDR3 region has 15 residues. Germline CDR1 and CDR2: SGHVS and FNYEAQ. The CDR3 sequence is CASSQAGQGPYGYTF. The CDR3 bases are TGTGCCAGCAGCCAAGCTGGACAGGGGCCTTATGGCTACACCTTC.

This clone was found once. The V and J genes are TRBV2 and TRBJ1-5; 8 nucleotides line up with TRBD1. CDR3 length equals 20 residues. Trimming cost V 4 bases and J 4 bases; bases outside gene matches: 21. The germline V gene has CDR1 SNHLY and CDR2 FYNNEI. Here the CDR3 DNA reads TGTGCCAGCAGTGGTGACGTTAGGAGCGGGGGGACAGGTTATAATCAGCCCCAGCATTTT. Translated, it gives CASSGDVRSGGTGYNQPQHF.

The chain carries TRBV7-9 and TRBJ2-7, with 7 bases aligning to TRBD2. The CDR3 extends over 14 amino acids. CDR1 SEHNR and CDR2 FQNEAQ come from the germline V gene (reference sequence). J was trimmed by 4 bases and V by 6 bases; bases with no gene match: 9. The CDR3: CASRGSGGTYEQYF. The CDR3 nucleotides read TGTGCCAGCAGGGGGTCGGGGGGTACGTACGAGCAGTACTTC.

The rearrangement joins TRBV19 to TRBJ1-6; D might be TRBD1 (5 bases). Trimming left V 6 bases short and J 6 bases short, with 15 bases between. This CDR3 region has 15 residues. CDR1 and CDR2 from the germline V gene are LNHDA and SQIVND (reference sequence). The CDR3 reads CASRLFGGGNSPLHF. In DNA, the CDR3 is TGTGCCAGTAGGCTGTTTGGGGGGGGTAATTCACCCCTCCACTTT.